The rows below give T cell receptor beta chains drawn from one sample of a study of regulatory T cells in long-lasting Graves disease. TCRdb processed the multiplex PCR reads anew with MiXCR; each CDR3 protein has one entry. The sample shows roughly 610,000 distinct CDR3 sequences, about 16% of them seen only once. The same specimen was also included in a second study, on T cells in Graves' hyperthyroidism and ophthalmopathy.

This specimen was peripheral blood mononuclear cells (PBMCs), taken at new diagnosis, from a patient treated with antithyroid drugs. The receptor set was obtained from a man younger than 35 with Graves disease. The CDR3 runs from the conserved cysteine through the conserved F or W. A D gene is named only where the DNA matches it firmly. Rows give clone size only sometimes, using once, few, many, or a class for an expanded clone.

V	size	D	J	DNA	CDR3
TRBV30	-	-	TRBJ2-2	TGTGCCTGGAGTGTTTGGGGGGCGAACACCGGGGAGCTGTTTTTT	CAWSVWGANTGELFF
TRBV9	many	-	TRBJ1-1	TGTGCCAGCAGTGTAGAGATGAACACTGAAGCTTTCTTT	CASSVEMNTEAFF
TRBV6-2/TRBV6-3	-	-	TRBJ1-1	TGTGCCAGCACCGCTTCTTGGGAGGCAGGGGCTAATTTCTTT	CASTASWEAGANFF
TRBV11-2	few	-	TRBJ1-6	TGTGCCAGCAGGGGGGGGGGAGAGAGTTCACCCCTCCACTTT	CASRGGGESSPLHF
TRBV6-2/TRBV6-3	-	-	TRBJ2-2	TGTGCCAGCAGTTACTCGATTGGGGGACCCGGGGAGCTGTTTTTT	CASSYSIGGPGELFF
TRBV19	-	-	TRBJ2-3	TGTGCCAGTAGTCCCCCGGTTCGGGATACGCAGTATTTT	CASSPPVRDTQYF
TRBV28	-	TRBD1	TRBJ2-7	TGTGCCAGCAGTAACAGGGGGATTCCCTACGAGCAGTACTTC	CASSNRGIPYEQYF
TRBV30	many	TRBD2	TRBJ2-5	TGTGCCTGGAATGAAGTTAGCGGGAGTCGAGAGACCCAGTACTTC	CAWNEVSGSRETQYF
TRBV5-5	few	TRBD1	TRBJ2-1	TGTGCCAGCAGTCAGGGACAGGGTCCTCAGAATGAGCAGTTCTTC	CASSQGQGPQNEQFF
TRBV20-1	few	TRBD1	TRBJ1-4	TGCAGTGCTAGAGATCTCGAGGGGGCGGGTGAAAAACTGTTTTTT	CSARDLEGAGEKLFF
TRBV27	many	-	TRBJ2-1	TGTGCCAGCAGTTTGCCCGGGACTCTCAATGAGCAGTTCTTC	CASSLPGTLNEQFF
TRBV12-3/TRBV12-4	many	TRBD2	TRBJ2-7	TGTGCCAGCAGTTCGATAACAGGGACTAGCGACGAGCAGTACTTC	CASSSITGTSDEQYF
TRBV4-1	-	TRBD1	TRBJ2-5	TGCGCCAGCAGCCAAGATAGGGGACAGGCTTTAACGGAGACCCAGTACTTC	CASSQDRGQALTETQYF
TRBV30	-	-	TRBJ2-6	TGTGCCTGGAGTCTCCGCGGGGTTGGGGCCAACGTCCTGACTTTC	CAWSLRGVGANVLTF
TRBV4-1	few	-	TRBJ2-5	TGCGCCAGCAGCCAAGATTCGGACTACGAGGAGACCCAGTACTTC	CASSQDSDYEETQYF
TRBV7-2	-	TRBD2	TRBJ2-3	TGTGCCAGCAGCTTAGTAGGCGGGAGAGGGTCAGATACGCAGTATTTT	CASSLVGGRGSDTQYF
TRBV6-5	few	TRBD1	TRBJ1-1	TGTGCCAGCAGTTACTCGGGACAGGGGTTTGAAGCTTTCTTT	CASSYSGQGFEAFF
TRBV28	many	-	TRBJ2-7	TGTGCCAGCAGTTGGGGCTCCTACGAGCAGTACTTC	CASSWGSYEQYF
TRBV20-1	-	-	TRBJ1-6	TGCAGTGCTAGAACGGATCCTCCCTCACCCCTCCACTTT	CSARTDPPSPLHF
TRBV7-3	few	-	TRBJ2-2	TGTGCCAGCAGCCCCGGGGGATCGAACACCGGGGAGCTGTTTTTT	CASSPGGSNTGELFF
TRBV2	-	TRBD1	TRBJ1-5	TGTGCCAGCAGTGTACCGGACAGGGGTCGGCCCCAGCATTTT	CASSVPDRGRPQHF
TRBV9	-	-	TRBJ1-5	TGTGCCAGCAGCGTAGCGGGGGGGCACGAGCCCCAGCATTTT	CASSVAGGHEPQHF
TRBV5-1	-	TRBD1	TRBJ1-1	TGCGCCAGCAGCTCTAGACCCGGGACAGGGGGCCTGAGGACTGAAGCTTTCTTT	CASSSRPGTGGLRTEAFF
TRBV18	many	-	TRBJ1-2	TGTGCCAGCTCACCCGGCGCAGACACCGGCTACACCTTC	CASSPGADTGYTF
TRBV5-1	-	-	TRBJ2-1	TGCGCCAGCAGCTTGAGCCAGGGAGGTAACAATGAGCAGTTCTTC	CASSLSQGGNNEQFF
TRBV6-5	many	-	TRBJ1-1	TGTGCCAGCAGTTACCGGGCCCCCATCAGGACTGAAGCTTTCTTT	CASSYRAPIRTEAFF
TRBV13	-	TRBD2	TRBJ2-3	TGTGCCAGCAGCACCCTAGCGGGAGATACGCAGTATTTT	CASSTLAGDTQYF
TRBV5-4	-	TRBD1	TRBJ1-2	TGTGCCAGCAGCTTGCAACAGGGGGGTATTGGCTACACCTTC	CASSLQQGGIGYTF
TRBV20-1	few	-	TRBJ2-3	TGCAGTGCTAGAAGCCCCACTAGTCGAGTTGGAGATACGCAGTATTTT	CSARSPTSRVGDTQYF
TRBV5-6	few	TRBD1	TRBJ2-7	TGTGCCAGCAGCGGGGGGACAGGACCCACCTACGAGCAGTACTTC	CASSGGTGPTYEQYF
TRBV12-3/TRBV12-4	few	-	TRBJ1-2	TGTGCCAGCTCCAACTCCGCGGGGAACTATGGCTACACCTTC	CASSNSAGNYGYTF
TRBV20-1	-	-	TRBJ2-3	TGCAGTGCCCGCAGGGGGAGGAGTTCCACAGATACGCAGTATTTT	CSARRGRSSTDTQYF
TRBV12-3/TRBV12-4	few	TRBD1	TRBJ2-2	TGTGCCAGCAGTTTACGACAGGGTGACACCGGGGAGCTGCTTTTT	CASSLRQGDTGELLF
TRBV10-3	few	TRBD2	TRBJ2-3	TGTGCCATCAGGGCTAGCGGGGGTAGGGTGGATACGCAGTATTTT	CAIRASGGRVDTQYF
TRBV10-3	-	-	TRBJ1-4	TGTGCCATCAGTCCTGGGGGGCGTGGTGAAAAACTGTTTTTT	CAISPGGRGEKLFF
TRBV6-2/TRBV6-3	few	TRBD2	TRBJ2-7	TGTGCCAGCAGTTACTCCCCGAGAGCTAGCGGGAGGGCCTCCTACGAGCAGTACTTC	CASSYSPRASGRASYEQYF
TRBV10-1	-	-	TRBJ2-2	TGCGCCAACCGCTTAGTCGGCCGACTGGACACCGGGGAGCTGTTTTTT	CANRLVGRLDTGELFF
TRBV6-2/TRBV6-3	many	-	TRBJ1-2	TGTGCCAGCAGTTCCCGACAGAACTATGGCTACACCTTC	CASSSRQNYGYTF
TRBV19	few	TRBD2	TRBJ2-7	TGTGCCAGTAGTGTTTCTAGCGGGAGGGGCAACGAGCAGTACTTC	CASSVSSGRGNEQYF
TRBV27	few	-	TRBJ1-4	TGTGCCAGCAGTTTAACTTATGGGTCCACCTTTAATGAAAAACTGTTTTTT	CASSLTYGSTFNEKLFF
TRBV19	few	TRBD2	TRBJ2-2	TGTGCCAGTAGAAGCCCCCGCGCGGGAGGGACCGGGGAGCTGTTTTTT	CASRSPRAGGTGELFF
TRBV6-1	-	-	TRBJ1-2	TGTGCCGCCCATCGCGGGAGGGGCGGCCCGGGGGACTACACCTTC	CAAHRGRGGPGDYTF
TRBV6-2/TRBV6-3	few	-	TRBJ2-1	TGTGCCAGCAGTTATCCCTCCGGGACTCTGAGCTCCTACAATGAGCAGTTCTTC	CASSYPSGTLSSYNEQFF
TRBV4-2	-	TRBD2	TRBJ2-7	TGTGCCAGCAGCCAAGAGATTTTAGCGGGAGGGCCTAGGTCCTACGAGCAGTACTTC	CASSQEILAGGPRSYEQYF
TRBV20-1	few	-	TRBJ2-3	TGCAGTGCTAGAGATCGAAGGAGAAGACCGTCGGAGAATACGCAGTATTTT	CSARDRRRRPSENTQYF
TRBV7-9	few	-	TRBJ2-5	TGTGCCAGCAGCTTAGGTGATCGTTTGTGGGGTTCCCTCGAGACCCAGTACTTC	CASSLGDRLWGSLETQYF